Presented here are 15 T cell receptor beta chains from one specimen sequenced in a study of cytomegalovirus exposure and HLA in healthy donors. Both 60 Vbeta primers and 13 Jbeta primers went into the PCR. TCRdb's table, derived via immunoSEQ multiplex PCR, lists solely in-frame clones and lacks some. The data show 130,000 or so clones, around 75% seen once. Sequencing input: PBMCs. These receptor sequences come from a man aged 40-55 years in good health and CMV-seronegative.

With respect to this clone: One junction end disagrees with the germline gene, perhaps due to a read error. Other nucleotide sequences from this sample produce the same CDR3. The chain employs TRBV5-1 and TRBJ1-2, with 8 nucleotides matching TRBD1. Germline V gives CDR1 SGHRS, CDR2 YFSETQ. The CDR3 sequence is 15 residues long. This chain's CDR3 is CASSLDRGSNYGYTF. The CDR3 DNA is TGCGCTAGCAGCCTAGACAGGGGTAGTAACTATGGCTACACCTTC.

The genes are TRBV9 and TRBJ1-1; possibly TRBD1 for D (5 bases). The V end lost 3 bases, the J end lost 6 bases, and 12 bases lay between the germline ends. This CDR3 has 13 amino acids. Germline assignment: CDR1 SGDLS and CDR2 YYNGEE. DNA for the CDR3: TGTGCCAGCAGCGGATCAGGGCTAGCTGAAGCTTTCTTT. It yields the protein CASSGSGLAEAFF.

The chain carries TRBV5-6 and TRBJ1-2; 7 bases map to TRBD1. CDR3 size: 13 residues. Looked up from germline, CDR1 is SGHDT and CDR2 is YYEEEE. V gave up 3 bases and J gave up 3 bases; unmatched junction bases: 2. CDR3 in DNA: TGTGCCAGCAGCTACACAGGGGACTATGGCTACACCTTC. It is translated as CASSYTGDYGYTF.

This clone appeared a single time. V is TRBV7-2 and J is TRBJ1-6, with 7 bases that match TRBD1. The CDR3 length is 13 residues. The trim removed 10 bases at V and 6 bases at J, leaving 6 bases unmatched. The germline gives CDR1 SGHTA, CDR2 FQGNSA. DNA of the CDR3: TGTGCCACCTCGGGACAGATTAATTCACCCCTCCACTTT. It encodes CATSGQINSPLHF. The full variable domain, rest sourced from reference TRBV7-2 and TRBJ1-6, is GAGVSQSPSNKVTEKGKDVELRCDPISGHTALYWYRQSLGQGLEFLIYFQGNSAPDKSGLPSDRFSAERTGGSVSTLTIQRTQQEDSAVYLCATSGQINSPLHFGNGTRLTVT.

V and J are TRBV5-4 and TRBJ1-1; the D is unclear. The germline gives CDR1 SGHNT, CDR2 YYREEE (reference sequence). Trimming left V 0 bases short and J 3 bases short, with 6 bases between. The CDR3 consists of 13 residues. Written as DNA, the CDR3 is TGTGCCAGCAGCTTGGCACAGCACACTGAAGCTTTCTTT. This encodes CASSLAQHTEAFF.

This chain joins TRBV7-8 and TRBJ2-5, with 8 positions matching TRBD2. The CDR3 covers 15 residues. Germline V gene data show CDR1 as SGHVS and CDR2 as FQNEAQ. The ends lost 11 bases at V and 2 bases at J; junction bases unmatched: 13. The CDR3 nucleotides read TGTGCCGGCACCGGCCGGGTAGCGGGGCAAGAGACCCAGTACTTC. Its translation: CAGTGRVAGQETQYF. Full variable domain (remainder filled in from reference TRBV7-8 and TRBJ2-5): GAGVSQSPRYKVAKRGQDVALRCDPISGHVSLFWYQQALGQGPEFLTYFQNEAQLDKSGLPSDRFFAERPEGSVSTLKIQRTQQEDSAVYLCAGTGRVAGQETQYFGPGTRLLVL.

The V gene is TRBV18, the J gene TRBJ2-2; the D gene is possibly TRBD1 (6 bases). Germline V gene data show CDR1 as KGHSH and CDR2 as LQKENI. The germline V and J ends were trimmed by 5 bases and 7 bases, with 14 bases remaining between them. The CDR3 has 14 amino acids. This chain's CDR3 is CASSGTGQNGELFF. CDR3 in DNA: TGTGCCAGCTCAGGCACAGGGCAGAACGGGGAGCTGTTTTTT.

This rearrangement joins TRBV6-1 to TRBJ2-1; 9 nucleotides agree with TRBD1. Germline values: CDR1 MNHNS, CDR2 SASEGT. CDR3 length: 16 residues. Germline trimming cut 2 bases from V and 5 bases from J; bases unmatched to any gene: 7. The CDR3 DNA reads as TGTGCCAGCAGTGAATCCGGGACAGGGCCCCACAATGAGCAGTTCTTC. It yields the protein CASSESGTGPHNEQFF.

The CDR3 coding sequence is TGTGCCGGCACCACTTTAGGGGGACTGTTTTTT. It specifies CAGTTLGGLFF. This chain uses TRBV28 with TRBJ1-4; D is perhaps TRBD1 (6 bases). Trimming stripped 11 bases from V and 13 bases from J, with 17 bases between. The CDR3 extends over 11 amino acids. Germline V gives CDR1 MDHEN, CDR2 SYDVKM.

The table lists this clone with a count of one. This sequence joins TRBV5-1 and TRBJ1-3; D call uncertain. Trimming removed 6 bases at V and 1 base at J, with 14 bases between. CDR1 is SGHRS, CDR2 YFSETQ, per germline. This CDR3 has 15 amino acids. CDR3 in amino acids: CASNRGDKSGNTIYF. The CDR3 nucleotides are TGCGCCAGCAACCGGGGAGACAAATCTGGAAACACCATATATTTT.

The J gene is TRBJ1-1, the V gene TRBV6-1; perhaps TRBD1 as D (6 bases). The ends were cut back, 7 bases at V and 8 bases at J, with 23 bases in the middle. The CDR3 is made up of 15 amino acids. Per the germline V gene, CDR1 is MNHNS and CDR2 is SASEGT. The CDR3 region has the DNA TGTGCCAGCATCCCCCCTGGGGGGGGCGGTGGGGAAGCTTTCTTT. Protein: CASIPPGGGGGEAFF.

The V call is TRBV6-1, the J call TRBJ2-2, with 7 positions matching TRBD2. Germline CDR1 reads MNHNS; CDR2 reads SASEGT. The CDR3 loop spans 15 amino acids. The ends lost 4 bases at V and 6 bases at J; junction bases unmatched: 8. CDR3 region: CASSVNGAGPGELFF. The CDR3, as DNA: TGTGCCAGCAGTGTGAATGGAGCGGGGCCCGGGGAGCTGTTTTTT.

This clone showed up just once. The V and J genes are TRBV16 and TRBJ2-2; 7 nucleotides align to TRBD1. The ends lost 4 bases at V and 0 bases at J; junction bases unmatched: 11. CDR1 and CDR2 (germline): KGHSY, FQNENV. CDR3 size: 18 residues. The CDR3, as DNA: TGTGCCAGCAGCCTACCAGACAGGGCCATCGCGAACACCGGGGAGCTGTTTTTT. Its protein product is CASSLPDRAIANTGELFF.

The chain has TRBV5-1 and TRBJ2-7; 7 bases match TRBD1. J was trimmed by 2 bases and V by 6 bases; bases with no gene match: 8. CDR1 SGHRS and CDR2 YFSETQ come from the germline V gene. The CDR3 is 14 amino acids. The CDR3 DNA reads TGCGCCAGCACCCGGGACAGTGGGACCTACGAGCAGTACTTC. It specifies CASTRDSGTYEQYF.

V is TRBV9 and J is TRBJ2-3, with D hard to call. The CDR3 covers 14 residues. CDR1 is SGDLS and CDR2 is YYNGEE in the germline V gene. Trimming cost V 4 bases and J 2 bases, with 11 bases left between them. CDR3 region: CASSTFSSTDTQYF. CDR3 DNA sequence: TGTGCCAGCAGCACATTCTCCTCCACAGATACGCAGTATTTT.